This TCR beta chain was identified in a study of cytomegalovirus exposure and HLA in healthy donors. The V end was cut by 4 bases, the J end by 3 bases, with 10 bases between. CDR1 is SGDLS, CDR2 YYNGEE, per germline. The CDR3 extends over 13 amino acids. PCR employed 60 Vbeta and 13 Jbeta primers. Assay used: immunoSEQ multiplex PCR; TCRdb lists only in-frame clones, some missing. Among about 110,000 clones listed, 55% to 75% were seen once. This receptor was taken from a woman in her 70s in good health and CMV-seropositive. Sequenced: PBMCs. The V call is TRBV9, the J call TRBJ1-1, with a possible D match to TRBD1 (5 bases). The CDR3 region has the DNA TGTGCCAGCAGCAAGGACAAAGACACTGAAGCTTTCTTT. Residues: CASSKDKDTEAFF. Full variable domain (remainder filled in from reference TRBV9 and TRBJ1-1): DSGVTQTPKHLITATGQRVTLRCSPRSGDLSVYWYQQSLDQGLQFLIQYYNGEERAKGNILERFSAQQFPDLHSELNLSSLELGDSALYFCASSKDKDTEAFFGQGTRLTVV.